The 32 T cell receptor beta chains below all came from one sample that was sequenced in a study of long-term antiretroviral therapy in people with HIV. Researchers report immunoSEQ v3.0 was run at survey level. Measured with immunoSEQ multiplex PCR; TCRdb has only the in-frame clones, and not every one. The sample records 4,500 or so clones, around 89% being singletons. Source: unsorted PBMCs, taken 1.3 years after starting antiretroviral therapy. The source of these receptors is a woman in her forties or fifties with HIV.

This clone was counted only a few times. This chain uses TRBV20-1 with TRBJ1-2; TRBD1 is a possible D gene (5 bases). V dropped 6 bases and J dropped 13 bases, with 15 bases sitting between them. In germline, CDR1 is DFQATT, CDR2 SNEGSKA (reference sequence). The CDR3 is made up of 10 amino acids. CDR3 nucleotide sequence: TGCAGTGCACCCGGGACCACTATCACCTTC. Residues: CSAPGTTITF.

The V call is TRBV4-1, the J call TRBJ2-1, with D uncertain. Trimming pared 3 bases from V and 5 bases from J, leaving 17 bases between. CDR3 length equals 16 residues. Germline CDR1 reads MGHRA; CDR2 reads YSYEKL. CDR3 DNA sequence: TGCGCCAGCAGCCACCGTTCTGTCGGGCCTAACAATGAGCAGTTCTTC. This sequence encodes CASSHRSVGPNNEQFF.

V and J are TRBV11-2 and TRBJ2-5; either TRBD1 or TRBD2 may supply D (5 bases each). V dropped 2 bases and J dropped 1 base, with 8 bases sitting between them. The germline V gene has CDR1 SGHAT and CDR2 FQNNGV. CDR3 length: 14 residues. CDR3 protein: CASSLRGTQETQYF. DNA of the CDR3: TGTGCCAGCAGCTTAAGAGGGACCCAAGAGACCCAGTACTTC.

This clone was detected once. The rearrangement joins TRBV19 to TRBJ2-1; D unclear. V shed 5 bases and J shed 9 bases, with 17 bases lying between them. Per germline, CDR1 LNHDA and CDR2 SQIVND (reference sequence). The CDR3 length is 14 residues. CDR3 residues: CASSGSRSVFEQFF. CDR3 bases: TGTGCCAGTAGTGGCTCCCGGTCGGTGTTTGAGCAGTTCTTC.

The chain uses TRBV7-6 and TRBJ2-6; unclear D gene. Trimming took off 4 bases at V and 5 bases at J, with 18 bases between the two ends. This CDR3 has 17 residues. The germline V gene has CDR1 SGHVS and CDR2 FNYEAQ. This chain's CDR3 is CASSYQVSQSRANVLTF. As DNA, the CDR3 is TGTGCCAGCAGCTATCAGGTCTCACAAAGTCGGGCCAACGTCCTGACTTTC. Full variable domain (outside the CDR3, taken from reference TRBV7-6 and TRBJ2-6): GAGVSQSPRYKVTKRGQDVALRCDPISGHVSLYWYRQALGQGPEFLTYFNYEAQQDKSGLPNDRFSAERPEGSISTLTIQRTEQRDSAMYRCASSYQVSQSRANVLTFGAGSRLTVL.

This chain links TRBV5-6 with TRBJ2-5, with 8 bases lining up with TRBD1. The V gene end was trimmed by 0 bases and the J gene end by 1 base; junction bases not matched to a gene: 2. Germline lookup yields CDR1 SGHDT and CDR2 YYEEEE. CDR3 length: 15 amino acids. The CDR3 coding sequence is TGTGCCAGCAGCTTGGTTGACAGGGGCCAAGAGACCCAGTACTTC. It codes for CASSLVDRGQETQYF.

V gene TRBV7-8 combines with J gene TRBJ2-5; the D is unclear. This CDR3 is 14 amino acids long. Germline CDR1 and CDR2: SGHVS and FQNEAQ. The ends were cut back, 8 bases at V and 2 bases at J, with 15 bases in the middle. The CDR3: CASREAASQETQYF. CDR3 DNA sequence: TGTGCCAGCCGAGAGGCTGCCAGTCAAGAGACCCAGTACTTC.

This chain uses TRBV7-2 with TRBJ2-5, with D unclear. With 5 bases removed from V and 1 base from J, the gap between germline ends came to 11 bases. CDR1 is SGHTA and CDR2 is FQGNSA in the germline V gene. The CDR3 sequence is 14 residues long. CDR3 sequence reads: CASSPGWGQETQYF. Written as DNA, the CDR3 is TGTGCCAGCAGCCCAGGTTGGGGCCAAGAGACCCAGTACTTC. Together with reference TRBV7-2 and TRBJ2-5, the CDR3 gives the full variable domain: GAGVSQSPSNKVTEKGKDVELRCDPISGHTALYWYRQSLGQGLEFLIYFQGNSAPDKSGLPSDRFSAERTGGSVSTLTIQRTQQEDSAVYLCASSPGWGQETQYFGPGTRLLVL.

This sequence joins TRBV6-1 and TRBJ2-7; D uncertain. The germline V and J ends were trimmed by 7 bases and 3 bases, with 7 bases remaining between them. The CDR3 is 11 amino acids. Germline V CDR1 and CDR2: MNHNS, SASEGT. CDR3 DNA sequence: TGTGCCAGCACGGGCTTCTACGAGCAGTACGTC. This encodes CASTGFYEQYV.

The chain uses TRBV5-6 and TRBJ1-1, with unresolved D. Deletions cut 2 bases from V and 0 bases from J, with 8 bases between. This CDR3 has 14 amino acids. Germline V CDR1 and CDR2: SGHDT, YYEEEE. The CDR3 sequence is CASSFMDLNTEAFF. The CDR3 nucleotides are TGTGCCAGCAGCTTCATGGACCTGAACACTGAAGCTTTCTTT.

The chain couples TRBV27 to TRBJ2-2; D ambiguous. The ends were cut back, 3 bases at V and 5 bases at J, with 7 bases in the middle. CDR1 and CDR2 from the germline V gene are MNHEY and SMNVEV (reference sequence). The CDR3 runs to 13 residues. The CDR3 here is CASSFTRTGELFF. The CDR3 nucleotides read TGTGCCAGCAGTTTTACGAGGACCGGGGAGCTGTTTTTT.

A single count supports this clone. The chain is built from TRBV5-6 and TRBJ1-1; a weak D match, TRBD1 (6 bases). Trimming removed 4 bases from V and 0 bases from J, with 13 bases in between. Per the germline V gene, CDR1 is SGHDT and CDR2 is YYEEEE. The CDR3 has 15 amino acids. The CDR3 DNA reads as TGTGCCAGCAGCGAGCAGACAGGCCTGAACACTGAAGCTTTCTTT. This sequence encodes CASSEQTGLNTEAFF.

The V and J genes are TRBV7-3 and TRBJ1-3, with D uncertain. Trimming took 2 bases from V and 4 from J, leaving 12 bases between them. This CDR3 region has 15 residues. Per germline, CDR1 SGHTA and CDR2 FQGTGA. The CDR3 here is CASSLSADLGNTIYF. Written as DNA, the CDR3 is TGTGCCAGCAGCTTATCGGCTGACCTGGGAAACACCATATATTTT.

The chain uses TRBV15 and TRBJ2-2; D not certain. Germline V gene data show CDR1 as LNHNV and CDR2 as YYDKDF (reference sequence). V lost 5 bases to trimming and J lost 4 bases, with 5 bases between them. CDR3 length equals 12 residues. The CDR3 region is CATSASTGELFF. The CDR3 nucleotides are TGTGCCACCAGCGCTTCCACCGGGGAGCTGTTTTTT.

The rearrangement uses TRBV7-2 and TRBJ2-3, with D possibly being TRBD2 (6 bases). Germline V CDR1 and CDR2: SGHTA, FQGNSA. The CDR3 has 14 amino acids. Trimming shortened V by 2 bases and J by 4 bases, and 10 bases separated the two germline ends. CDR3 DNA: TGTGCCAGCAGCTTATCCGGGGGAGCAGATACGCAGTATTTT. This encodes CASSLSGGADTQYF. Using reference TRBV7-2 and TRBJ2-3 for the parts outside the CDR3, the full variable domain is GAGVSQSPSNKVTEKGKDVELRCDPISGHTALYWYRQSLGQGLEFLIYFQGNSAPDKSGLPSDRFSAERTGGSVSTLTIQRTQQEDSAVYLCASSLSGGADTQYFGPGTRLTVL.

This chain joins TRBV27 and TRBJ2-3, with TRBD2 as a possible D gene (6 bases). V was cut by 4 bases and J by 2 bases, with 13 bases left in between. CDR1 and CDR2 (germline): MNHEY, SMNVEV (reference sequence). The CDR3 is 15 amino acids. CDR3 region: CASSSPGLYTDTQYF. The DNA for the CDR3 is TGTGCCAGCAGTTCACCGGGACTTTACACAGATACGCAGTATTTT.

The chain carries TRBV7-3 and TRBJ2-7; D perhaps matches TRBD1 (5 bases). Germline-derived CDR1 and CDR2 are SGHTA and FQGTGA. The CDR3 is 10 amino acids. The CDR3 nucleotides read TGTGCCAGCAGCTTAAAGGGGTCCAGCGTC. As protein: CASSLKGSSV.

The chain links TRBV4-1 to TRBJ2-5; weak D call: TRBD1 (6 bases). Germline-derived CDR1 and CDR2 are MGHRA and YSYEKL. CDR3 length: 15 amino acids. The V end lost 8 bases, the J end lost 2 bases, and 18 bases lay between the germline ends. Written as DNA, the CDR3 is TGCGCCAGCTCTCTCTTGGGGGCCCAACAAGAGACCCAGTACTTC. It translates to CASSLLGAQQETQYF.

Here the CDR3 DNA reads TGTGCCTGGAGTCAGGGGAGGAATGAAAAACTGTTTTTT. Amino acids: CAWSQGRNEKLFF. The chain uses TRBV30 and TRBJ1-4; the D gene is possibly TRBD1 (6 bases). Trimming stripped 2 bases from V and 5 bases from J, with 9 bases between. This CDR3 has 13 amino acids. Germline V gene sequence: CDR1 GTSNPN, CDR2 SVGIG (reference sequence).

This sequence joins TRBV6-5 and TRBJ2-1; D may be TRBD2 (7 bases). There are 15 residues in the CDR3. Trimming left V 3 bases short and J 9 bases short, with 18 bases between. Per germline, CDR1 MNHEY and CDR2 SVGAGI. The CDR3 loop reads CASSYSAGAGGEQFF. The CDR3 bases are TGTGCCAGCAGTTATAGCGCGGGGGCCGGGGGTGAGCAGTTCTTC.

This clone showed up just once. The chain uses TRBV4-1 and TRBJ1-4, with 7 positions matching TRBD1. Trimming removed 0 bases from V and 0 bases from J; junction bases left unmatched: 13. Germline values: CDR1 MGHRA, CDR2 YSYEKL. The CDR3 is 20 amino acids. CDR3 DNA: TGCGCCAGCAGCCAAGAAAAGAGGACAGGCAGAAGTGCAACTAATGAAAAACTGTTTTTT. Residues: CASSQEKRTGRSATNEKLFF.

J is TRBJ2-3 and V is TRBV7-2; 12 bases are a match to TRBD2. Per germline, CDR1 SGHTA and CDR2 FQGNSA. The V gene end was trimmed by 3 bases and the J gene end by 2 bases; junction bases not matched to a gene: 3. The CDR3 extends over 16 amino acids. The DNA for the CDR3 is TGTGCCAGCAGCTTTCGACTAGCGGGGGCCACAGATACGCAGTATTTT. Residues: CASSFRLAGATDTQYF.

This chain joins TRBV5-5 and TRBJ1-6; the D is unclear. Trimming removed 4 bases from V and 4 bases from J, with 12 bases in between. Looked up from germline, CDR1 is SGHKS and CDR2 is YYEKEE (reference sequence). The CDR3 contains 15 residues. As DNA, the CDR3 is TGTGCCAGCAGCCCCCCCGGTGGTTATAATTCACCCCTCCACTTT. This encodes CASSPPGGYNSPLHF.

The chain links TRBV6-1 to TRBJ1-5; D gene ambiguous. Germline values: CDR1 MNHNS, CDR2 SASEGT. Trimming stripped 1 base from V and 7 bases from J, with 17 bases between. The CDR3 covers 16 residues. The CDR3 loop is CASSEGIRRSDQPQHF. The CDR3 DNA is TGTGCCAGCAGTGAAGGCATCAGACGTTCGGACCAGCCCCAGCATTTT.

The rearrangement links TRBV9 to TRBJ1-2; 10 bases are shared with TRBD1. With V trimmed by 5 bases and J by 3 bases, 4 bases remained unmatched. The V gene's germline CDR1 is SGDLS and CDR2 YYNGEE. The CDR3 is made up of 14 amino acids. The CDR3 is CASRGTGEDYGYTF. The CDR3 DNA is TGTGCCAGCAGGGGGACAGGGGAGGACTATGGCTACACCTTC.

The chain combines TRBV5-5 with TRBJ2-7; D is ambiguous. The V end was cut by 2 bases, the J end by 1 base, with 7 bases between. CDR1 and CDR2 (germline): SGHKS, YYEKEE (reference sequence). CDR3 size: 13 residues. CDR3 bases: TGTGCCAGCAGCTTTGGATTGTCCTACGAGCAGTACGTC. Its protein product is CASSFGLSYEQYV.

The V call is TRBV27, the J call TRBJ2-1; 10 nucleotides agree with TRBD1. The trim removed 3 bases at V and 0 bases at J, leaving 2 bases unmatched. This CDR3 contains 16 residues. Germline V gene data show CDR1 as MNHEY and CDR2 as SMNVEV (reference sequence). The CDR3 region has the DNA TGTGCCAGCAGTTTCTGGACAGGGGGCTCCTACAATGAGCAGTTCTTC. Protein: CASSFWTGGSYNEQFF.

The V gene is TRBV15, the J gene TRBJ2-1, with 9 bases that match TRBD1. The V and J ends lost 3 bases and 8 bases, in that order; junction bases with no gene match: 8. Per the germline V gene, CDR1 is LNHNV and CDR2 is YYDKDF (reference sequence). CDR3 size: 15 residues. Written as DNA, the CDR3 is TGTGCCACCAGCAGTCACCGGGACAGGGCGGATGAGCAGTTCTTC. This encodes CATSSHRDRADEQFF.

The chain links TRBV6-5 to TRBJ1-2; D unresolved. V gave up 8 bases and J gave up 7 bases, with 11 bases separating them. Germline V gene data show CDR1 as MNHEY and CDR2 as SVGAGI. CDR3 length equals 11 residues. The CDR3 loop is CASGTEAGYTF. The CDR3 DNA reads TGTGCCAGCGGCACGGAGGCTGGCTACACCTTC.

This sequence joins TRBV29-1 and TRBJ1-2, with 9 bases fitting TRBD1. Germline V gene lookup returns CDR1 SQVTM and CDR2 ANQGSEA. CDR3 length: 12 residues. The J segment lost 8 bases and the V segment lost 4 bases, leaving 5 bases of the junction unmatched. CDR3 sequence reads: CSVVVGQGGYTF. CDR3 DNA: TGCAGCGTTGTTGTGGGACAGGGAGGCTACACCTTC.

The chain combines TRBV28 with TRBJ1-2; the D is unclear. This CDR3 comprises 12 residues. In germline, CDR1 is MDHEN, CDR2 SYDVKM. The germline V and J ends were trimmed by 5 bases and 1 base, with 5 bases remaining between them. The DNA for the CDR3 is TGTGCCAGCAGTGAGGTTAACTATGGCTACACCTTC. Residues: CASSEVNYGYTF.

A word on this clone: A read error may produce the germline difference seen at one junction end. V usage is TRBV5-1 and J usage is TRBJ2-3; 8 nucleotides match TRBD2. Germline-derived CDR1 and CDR2 are SGHRS and YFSETQ. The CDR3 sequence is 15 residues long. The CDR3 DNA reads TGCGCCAGCACCTTGCGGGGGGTAAGCACAGATACGCAGTATTTT. It encodes CASTLRGVSTDTQYF.